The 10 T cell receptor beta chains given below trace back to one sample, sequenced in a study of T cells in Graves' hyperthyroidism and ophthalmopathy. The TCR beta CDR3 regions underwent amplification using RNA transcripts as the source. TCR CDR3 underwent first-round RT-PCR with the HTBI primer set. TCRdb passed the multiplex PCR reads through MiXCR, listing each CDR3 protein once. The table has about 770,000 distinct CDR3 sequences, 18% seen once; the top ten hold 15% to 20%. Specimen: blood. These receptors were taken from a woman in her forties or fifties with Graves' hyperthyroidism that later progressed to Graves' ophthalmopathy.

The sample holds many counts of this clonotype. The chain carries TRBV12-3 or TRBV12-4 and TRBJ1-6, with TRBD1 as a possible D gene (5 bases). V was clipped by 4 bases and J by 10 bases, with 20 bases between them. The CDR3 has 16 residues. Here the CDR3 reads CASSWGPNVAASPLHF. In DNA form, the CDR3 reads TGTGCCAGCAGTTGGGGACCTAACGTCGCAGCCTCACCCCTCCACTTT.

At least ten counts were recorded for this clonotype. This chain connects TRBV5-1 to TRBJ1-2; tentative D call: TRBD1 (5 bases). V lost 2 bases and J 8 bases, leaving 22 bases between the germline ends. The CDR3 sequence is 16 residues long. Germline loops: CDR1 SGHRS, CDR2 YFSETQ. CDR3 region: CASSFGDGSPYEGYTF. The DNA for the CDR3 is TGCGCCAGCAGCTTTGGGGACGGTAGCCCCTATGAGGGCTACACCTTC. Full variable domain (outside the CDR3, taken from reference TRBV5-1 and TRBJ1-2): KAGVTQTPRYLIKTRGQQVTLSCSPISGHRSVSWYQQTPGQGLQFLFEYFSETQRNKGNFPGRFSGRQFSNSRSEMNVSTLELGDSALYLCASSFGDGSPYEGYTFGSGTRLTVV.

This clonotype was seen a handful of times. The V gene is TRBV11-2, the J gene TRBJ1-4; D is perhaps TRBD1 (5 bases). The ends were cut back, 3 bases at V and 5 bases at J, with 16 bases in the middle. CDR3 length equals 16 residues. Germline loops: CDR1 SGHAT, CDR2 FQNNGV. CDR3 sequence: CASSLLGPGGNEKLFF. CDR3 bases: TGTGCCAGCAGCTTGCTCGGCCCGGGGGGAAATGAAAAACTGTTTTTT.

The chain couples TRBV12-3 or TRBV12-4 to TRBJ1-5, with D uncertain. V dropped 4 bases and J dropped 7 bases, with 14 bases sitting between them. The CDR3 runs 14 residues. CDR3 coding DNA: TGTGCCAGCAGTTCGCTCTGGCCAGACCAGCCCCAGCATTTT. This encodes CASSSLWPDQPQHF.

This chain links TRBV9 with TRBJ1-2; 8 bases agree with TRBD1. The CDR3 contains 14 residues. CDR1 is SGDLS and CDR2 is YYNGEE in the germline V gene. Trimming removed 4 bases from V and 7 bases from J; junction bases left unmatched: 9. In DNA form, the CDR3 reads TGTGCCAGCAGCCTAGGACAGGGCGGGTTTGGCTACACCTTC. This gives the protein CASSLGQGGFGYTF.

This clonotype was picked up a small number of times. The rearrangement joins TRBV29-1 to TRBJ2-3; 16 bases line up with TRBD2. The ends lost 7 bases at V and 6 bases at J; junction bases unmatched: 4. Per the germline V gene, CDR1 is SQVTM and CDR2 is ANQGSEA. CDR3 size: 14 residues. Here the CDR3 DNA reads TGCAGCGCGGGGACTAGCGGGGGGGCGGATACGCAGTATTTT. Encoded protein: CSAGTSGGADTQYF.

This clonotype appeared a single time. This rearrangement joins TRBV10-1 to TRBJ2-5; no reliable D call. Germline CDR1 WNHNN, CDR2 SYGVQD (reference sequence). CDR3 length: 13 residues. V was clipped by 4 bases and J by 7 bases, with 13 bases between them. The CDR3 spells CASSGGPGGTQYF. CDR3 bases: TGCGCCAGCAGTGGCGGCCCGGGTGGGACCCAGTACTTC.

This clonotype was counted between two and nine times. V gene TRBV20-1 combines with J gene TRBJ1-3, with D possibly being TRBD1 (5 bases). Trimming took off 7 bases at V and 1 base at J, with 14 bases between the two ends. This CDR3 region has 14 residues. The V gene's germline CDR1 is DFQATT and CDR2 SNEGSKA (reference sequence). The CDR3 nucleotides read TGCAGTGTCCAGACAGAGGTATCTGGAAACACCATATATTTT. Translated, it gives CSVQTEVSGNTIYF.

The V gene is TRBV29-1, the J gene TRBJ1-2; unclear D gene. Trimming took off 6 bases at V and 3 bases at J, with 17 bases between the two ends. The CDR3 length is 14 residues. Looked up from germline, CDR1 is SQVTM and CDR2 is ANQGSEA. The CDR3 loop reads CSVPIGGPDYGYTF. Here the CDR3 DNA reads TGCAGCGTCCCTATCGGAGGGCCGGACTATGGCTACACCTTC.

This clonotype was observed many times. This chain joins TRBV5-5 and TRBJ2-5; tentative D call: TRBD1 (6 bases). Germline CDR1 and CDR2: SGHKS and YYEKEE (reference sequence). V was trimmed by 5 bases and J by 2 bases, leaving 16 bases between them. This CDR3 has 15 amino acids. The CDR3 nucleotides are TGTGCCAGCAGTTCGGGACACCTAGCTCAAGAGACCCAGTACTTC. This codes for CASSSGHLAQETQYF.